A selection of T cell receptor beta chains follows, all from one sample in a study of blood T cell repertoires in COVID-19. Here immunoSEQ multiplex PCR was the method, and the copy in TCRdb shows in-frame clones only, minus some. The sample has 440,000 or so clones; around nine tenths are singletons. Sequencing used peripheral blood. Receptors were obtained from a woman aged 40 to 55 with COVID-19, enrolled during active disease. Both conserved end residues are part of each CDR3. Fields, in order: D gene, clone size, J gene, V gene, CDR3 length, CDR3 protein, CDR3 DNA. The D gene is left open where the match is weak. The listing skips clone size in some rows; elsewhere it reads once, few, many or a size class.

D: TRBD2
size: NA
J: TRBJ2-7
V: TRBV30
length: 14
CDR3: CAWSGLAGGYEQYF
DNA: TGTGCCTGGTCCGGACTAGCGGGGGGCTACGAGCAGTACTTC

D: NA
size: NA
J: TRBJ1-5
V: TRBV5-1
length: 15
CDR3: CASSLVGGAHQPQHF
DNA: TGCGCCAGCAGCTTAGTTGGGGGGGCCCATCAGCCCCAGCATTTT

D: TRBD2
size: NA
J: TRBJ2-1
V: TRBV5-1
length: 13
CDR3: CATRTSGDNEQFF
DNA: TGCGCCACCCGGACTAGCGGGGACAATGAGCAGTTCTTC

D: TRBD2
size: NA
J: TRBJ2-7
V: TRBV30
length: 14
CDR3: CAWSEASGVYEQYF
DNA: TGTGCCTGGAGCGAAGCTAGCGGGGTCTACGAGCAGTACTTC

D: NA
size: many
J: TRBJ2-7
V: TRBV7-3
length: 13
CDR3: CASSFTGQNEQYF
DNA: TGTGCCAGCAGCTTCACCGGACAGAACGAGCAGTACTTC

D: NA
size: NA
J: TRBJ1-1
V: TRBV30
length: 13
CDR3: CAWSYQENTEAFF
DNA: TGTGCCTGGAGTTATCAGGAGAACACTGAAGCTTTCTTT

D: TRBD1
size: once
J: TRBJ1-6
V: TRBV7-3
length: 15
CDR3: CASSPGTGLNSPLHF
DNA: TGTGCCAGCAGCCCCGGGACAGGACTTAATTCACCCCTCCACTTT

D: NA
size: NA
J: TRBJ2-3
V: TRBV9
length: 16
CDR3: CASSVVGGAHQDTQYF
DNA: TGTGCCAGCAGCGTAGTTGGGGGGGCGCATCAAGATACGCAGTATTTT

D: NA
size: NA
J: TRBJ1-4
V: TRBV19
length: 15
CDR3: CASGPGTPANEKLFF
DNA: TGTGCCAGTGGCCCCGGGACACCAGCGAATGAAAAACTGTTTTTT

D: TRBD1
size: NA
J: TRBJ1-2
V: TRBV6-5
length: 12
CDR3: CASETGAHGYTF
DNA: TGTGCCAGCGAAACAGGGGCACACGGCTACACCTTC

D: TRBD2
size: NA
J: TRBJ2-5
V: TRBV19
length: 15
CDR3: CASSIASGRGETQYF
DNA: TGTGCCAGTAGTATTGCTAGCGGGAGGGGGGAGACCCAGTACTTC

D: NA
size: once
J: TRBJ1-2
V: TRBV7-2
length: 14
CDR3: CASSLLGGPYGYTF
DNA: TGTGCCAGCAGCTTACTAGGTGGCCCCTATGGCTACACCTTC

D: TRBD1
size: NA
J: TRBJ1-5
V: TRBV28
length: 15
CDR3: CASSGTGGQNQPQHF
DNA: TGTGCCAGCAGTGGGACAGGGGGCCAAAATCAGCCCCAGCATTTT

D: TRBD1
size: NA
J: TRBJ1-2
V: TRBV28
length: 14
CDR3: CASSSTGGGYGYTF
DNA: TGTGCCAGCAGTTCTACAGGGGGAGGCTATGGCTACACCTTC

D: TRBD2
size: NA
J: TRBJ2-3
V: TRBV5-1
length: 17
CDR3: CASSLTSGGRSTDTQYF
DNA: TGCGCCAGCAGCTTGACTAGCGGGGGGCGGTCCACAGATACGCAGTATTTT

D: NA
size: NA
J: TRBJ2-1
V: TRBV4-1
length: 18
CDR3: CASSQGIPPLSSYNEQFF
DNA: TGCGCCAGCAGCCAAGGTATACCCCCTTTGAGCTCCTACAATGAGCAGTTCTTC

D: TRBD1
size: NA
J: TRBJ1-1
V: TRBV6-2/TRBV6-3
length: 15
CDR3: CASSLTLTGTPEAFF
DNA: TGTGCCAGCAGTCTCACCTTGACAGGGACTCCTGAAGCTTTCTTT

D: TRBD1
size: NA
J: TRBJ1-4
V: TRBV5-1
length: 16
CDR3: CASRDYRTGGGEKLFF
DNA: TGCGCCAGCAGGGATTACCGGACAGGGGGCGGAGAAAAACTGTTTTTT

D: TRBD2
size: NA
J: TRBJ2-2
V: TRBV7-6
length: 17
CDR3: CASSSRPTSGYTGELFF
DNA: TGTGCCAGCAGCTCAAGGCCGACTAGCGGGTACACCGGGGAGCTGTTTTTT

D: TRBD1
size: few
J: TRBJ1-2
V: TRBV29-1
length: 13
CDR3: CSGGTGSLYGYTF
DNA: TGCAGCGGGGGGACAGGCTCTCTCTATGGCTACACCTTC

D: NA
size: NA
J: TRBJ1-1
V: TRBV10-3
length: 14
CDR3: CAISRVSWNTEAFF
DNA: TGTGCCATCAGTCGGGTGAGTTGGAACACTGAAGCTTTCTTT

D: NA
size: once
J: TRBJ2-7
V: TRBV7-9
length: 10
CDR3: CASSSREQYF
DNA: TGTGCCAGCAGCAGCAGGGAGCAGTACTTC

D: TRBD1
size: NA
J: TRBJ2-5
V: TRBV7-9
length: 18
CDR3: CASSAFKRTGQYQETQYF
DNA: TGTGCCAGCAGCGCGTTCAAGAGGACAGGGCAGTACCAAGAGACCCAGTACTTC